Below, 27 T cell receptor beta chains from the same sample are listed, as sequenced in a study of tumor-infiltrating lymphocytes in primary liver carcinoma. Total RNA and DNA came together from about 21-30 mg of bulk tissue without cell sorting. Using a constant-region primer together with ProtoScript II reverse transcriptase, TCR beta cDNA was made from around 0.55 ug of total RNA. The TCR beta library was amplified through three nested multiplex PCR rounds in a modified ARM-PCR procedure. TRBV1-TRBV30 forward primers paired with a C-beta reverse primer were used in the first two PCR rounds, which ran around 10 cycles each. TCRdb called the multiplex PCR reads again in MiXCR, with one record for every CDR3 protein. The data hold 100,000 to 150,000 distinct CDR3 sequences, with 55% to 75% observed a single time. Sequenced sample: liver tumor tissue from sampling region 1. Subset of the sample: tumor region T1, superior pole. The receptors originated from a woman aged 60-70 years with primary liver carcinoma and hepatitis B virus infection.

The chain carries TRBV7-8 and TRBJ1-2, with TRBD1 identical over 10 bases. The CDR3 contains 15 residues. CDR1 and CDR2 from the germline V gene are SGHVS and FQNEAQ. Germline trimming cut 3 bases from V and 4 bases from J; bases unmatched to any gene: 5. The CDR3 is CASSLTGGPAYGYTF. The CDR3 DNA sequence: TGTGCCAGCAGCTTGACAGGGGGCCCCGCCTATGGCTACACCTTC.

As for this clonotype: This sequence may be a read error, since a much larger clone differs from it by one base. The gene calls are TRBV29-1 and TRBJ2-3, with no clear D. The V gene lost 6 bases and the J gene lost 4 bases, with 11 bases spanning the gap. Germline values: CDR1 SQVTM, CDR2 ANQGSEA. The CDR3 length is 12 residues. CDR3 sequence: CSVMGLSDTQYF. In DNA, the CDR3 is TGCAGCGTCATGGGTTTATCAGATACGCAGTATTTT.

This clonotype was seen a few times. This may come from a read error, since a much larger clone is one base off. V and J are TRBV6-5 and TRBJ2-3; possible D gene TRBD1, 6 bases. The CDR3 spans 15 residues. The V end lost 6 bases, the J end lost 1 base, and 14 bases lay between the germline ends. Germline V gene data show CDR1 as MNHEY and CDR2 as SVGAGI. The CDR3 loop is CASSKQGRGTDTQYF. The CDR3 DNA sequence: TGTGCCAGCAGCAAACAGGGTCGGGGCACAGATACGCAGTATTTT.

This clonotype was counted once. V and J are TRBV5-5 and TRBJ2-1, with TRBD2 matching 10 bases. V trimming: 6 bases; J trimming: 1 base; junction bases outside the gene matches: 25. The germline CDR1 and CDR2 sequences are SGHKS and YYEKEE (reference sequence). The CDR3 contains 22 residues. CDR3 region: CASIFTSGRALVADGSYNEQFF. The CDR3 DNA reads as TGTGCCAGCATCTTTACAAGCGGGAGGGCCCTGGTCGCAGATGGGTCCTACAATGAGCAGTTCTTC. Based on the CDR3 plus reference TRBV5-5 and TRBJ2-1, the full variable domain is DAGVTQSPTHLIKTRGQQVTLRCSPISGHKSVSWYQQVLGQGPQFIFQYYEKEERGRGNFPDRFSARQFPNYSSELNVNALLLGDSALYLCASIFTSGRALVADGSYNEQFFGPGTRLTVL.

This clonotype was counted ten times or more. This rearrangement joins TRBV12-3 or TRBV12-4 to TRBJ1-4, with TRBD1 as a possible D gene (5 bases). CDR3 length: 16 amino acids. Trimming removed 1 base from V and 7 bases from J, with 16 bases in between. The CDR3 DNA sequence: TGTGCCAGCAGTTTAGAGAACCGGGGGAGTGGTGAAAAACTGTTTTTT. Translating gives CASSLENRGSGEKLFF.

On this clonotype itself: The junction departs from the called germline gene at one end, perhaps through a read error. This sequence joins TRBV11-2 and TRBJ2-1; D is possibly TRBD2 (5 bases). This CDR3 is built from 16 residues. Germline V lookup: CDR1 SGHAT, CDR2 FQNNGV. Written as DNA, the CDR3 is TGTGCCAACAGCACCCTTCTAGCCAGATCCTACAATGAGCAGTTCTTC. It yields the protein CANSTLLARSYNEQFF. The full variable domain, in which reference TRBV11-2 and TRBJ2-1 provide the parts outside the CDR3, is EAGVAQSPRYKIIEKRQSVAFWCNPISGHATLYWYQQILGQGPKLLIQFQNNGVVDDSQLPKDRFSAERLKGVDSTLKIQPAKLEDSAVYLCANSTLLARSYNEQFFGPGTRLTVL.

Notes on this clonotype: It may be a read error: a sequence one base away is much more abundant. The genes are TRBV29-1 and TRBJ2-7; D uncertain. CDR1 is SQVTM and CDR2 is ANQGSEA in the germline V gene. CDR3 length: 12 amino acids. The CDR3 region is CSAESQPYEQYF. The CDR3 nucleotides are TGCAGCGCTGAAAGTCAGCCCTACGAGCAGTACTTC.

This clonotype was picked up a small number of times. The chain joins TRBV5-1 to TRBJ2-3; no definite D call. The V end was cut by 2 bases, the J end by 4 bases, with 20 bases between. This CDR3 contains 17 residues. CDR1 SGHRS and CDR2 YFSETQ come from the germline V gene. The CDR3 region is CASSFTSRDVRPDTQYF. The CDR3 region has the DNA TGCGCCAGCAGCTTCACCTCTAGGGATGTTAGGCCAGATACGCAGTATTTT.

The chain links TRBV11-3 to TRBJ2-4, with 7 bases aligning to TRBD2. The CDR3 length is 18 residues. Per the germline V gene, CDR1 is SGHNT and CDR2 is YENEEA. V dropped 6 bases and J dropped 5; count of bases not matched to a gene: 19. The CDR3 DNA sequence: TGTGCCAGCAGTCCGGCCCGACTAGTGGGAGGGTGGGAAAACATTCAGTACTTC. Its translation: CASSPARLVGGWENIQYF.

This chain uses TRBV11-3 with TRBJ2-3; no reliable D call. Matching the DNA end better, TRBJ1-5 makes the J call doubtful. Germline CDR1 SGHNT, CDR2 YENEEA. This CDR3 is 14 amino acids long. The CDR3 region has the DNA TGTGCCAGCAGTTTACGGAGAAGCACAGATACGCAGCATTTT. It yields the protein CASSLRRSTDTQHF.

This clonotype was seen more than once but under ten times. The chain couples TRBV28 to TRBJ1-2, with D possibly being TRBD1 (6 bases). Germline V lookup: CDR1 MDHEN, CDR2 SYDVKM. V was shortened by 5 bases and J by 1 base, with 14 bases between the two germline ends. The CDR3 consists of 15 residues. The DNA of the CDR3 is TGTGCCAGCAGTACCACAGGGAGTTTTAACTATGGCTACACCTTC. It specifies CASSTTGSFNYGYTF.

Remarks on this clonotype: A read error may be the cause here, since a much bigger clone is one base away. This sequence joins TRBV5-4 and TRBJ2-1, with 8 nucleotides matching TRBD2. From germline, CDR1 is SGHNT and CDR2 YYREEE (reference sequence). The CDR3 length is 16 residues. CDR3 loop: CASSLARAGVSNEQLF. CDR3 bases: TGTGCCAGCAGCTTGGCCCGAGCGGGAGTAAGCAATGAGCAGCTCTTC. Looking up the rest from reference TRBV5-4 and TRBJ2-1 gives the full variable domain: ETGVTQSPTHLIKTRGQQVTLRCSSQSGHNTVSWYQQALGQGPQFIFQYYREEENGRGNFPPRFSGLQFPNYSSELNVNALELDDSALYLCASSLARAGVSNEQLFGPGTRLTVL.

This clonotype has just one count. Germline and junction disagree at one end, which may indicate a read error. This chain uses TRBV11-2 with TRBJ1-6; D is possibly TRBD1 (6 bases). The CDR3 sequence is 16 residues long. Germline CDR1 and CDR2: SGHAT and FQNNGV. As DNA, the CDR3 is TGTGCCAGCAGTACCCAACAGGGCGCAGGGATTTCATCCCTCCACTTT. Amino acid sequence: CASSTQQGAGISSLHF.

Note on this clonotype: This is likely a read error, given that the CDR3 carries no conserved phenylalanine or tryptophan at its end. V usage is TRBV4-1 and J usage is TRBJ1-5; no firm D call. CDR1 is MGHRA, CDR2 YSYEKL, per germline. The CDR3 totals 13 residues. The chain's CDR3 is CAISPGGNQPQHL. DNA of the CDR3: TGCGCCATCAGCCCCGGGGGCAATCAGCCCCAGCATTTA.

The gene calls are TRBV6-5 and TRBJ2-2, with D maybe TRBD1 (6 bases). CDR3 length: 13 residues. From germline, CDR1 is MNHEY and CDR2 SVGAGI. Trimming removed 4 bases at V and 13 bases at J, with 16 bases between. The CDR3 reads CASSSGVTRVLFF. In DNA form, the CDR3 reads TGTGCCAGCAGTTCAGGGGTCACCAGGGTGCTGTTTTTT.

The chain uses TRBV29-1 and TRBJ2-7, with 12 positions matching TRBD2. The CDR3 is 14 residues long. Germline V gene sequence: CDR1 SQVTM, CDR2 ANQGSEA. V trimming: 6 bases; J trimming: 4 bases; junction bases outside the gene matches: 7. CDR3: CSVPLGTSGYEQYF. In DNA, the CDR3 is TGCAGCGTCCCCCTAGGGACTAGCGGGTACGAGCAGTACTTC.

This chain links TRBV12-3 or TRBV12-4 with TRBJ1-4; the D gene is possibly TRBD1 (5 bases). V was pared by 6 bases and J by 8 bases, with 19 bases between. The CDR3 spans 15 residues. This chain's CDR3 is CASRRQQEATEKLFF. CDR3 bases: TGTGCCAGCAGGAGGCAACAGGAGGCGACAGAAAAACTGTTTTTT.

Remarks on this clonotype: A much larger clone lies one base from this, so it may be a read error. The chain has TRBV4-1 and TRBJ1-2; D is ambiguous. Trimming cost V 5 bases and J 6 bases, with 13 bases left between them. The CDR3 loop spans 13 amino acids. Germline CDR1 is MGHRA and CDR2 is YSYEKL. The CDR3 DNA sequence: TGCGCCAGCAGCAGGCGGCTGGGTAATGGCTACACCTTC. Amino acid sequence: CASSRRLGNGYTF.

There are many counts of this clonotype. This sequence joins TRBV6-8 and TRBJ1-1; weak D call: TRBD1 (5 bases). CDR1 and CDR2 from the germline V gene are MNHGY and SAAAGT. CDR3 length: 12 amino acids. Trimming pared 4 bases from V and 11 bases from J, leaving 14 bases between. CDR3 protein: CASSCPRDWAFF. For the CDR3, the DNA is TGTGCCAGCAGTTGCCCCAGGGATTGGGCTTTCTTT.

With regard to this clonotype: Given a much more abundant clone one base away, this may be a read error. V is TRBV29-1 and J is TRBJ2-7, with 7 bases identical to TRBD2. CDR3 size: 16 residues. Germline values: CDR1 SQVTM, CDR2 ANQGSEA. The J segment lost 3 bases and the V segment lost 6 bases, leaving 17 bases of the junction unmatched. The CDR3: CSVATGTNGLFYEQYF. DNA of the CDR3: TGCAGCGTCGCAACCGGGACTAACGGGCTTTTCTACGAGCAGTACTTC.

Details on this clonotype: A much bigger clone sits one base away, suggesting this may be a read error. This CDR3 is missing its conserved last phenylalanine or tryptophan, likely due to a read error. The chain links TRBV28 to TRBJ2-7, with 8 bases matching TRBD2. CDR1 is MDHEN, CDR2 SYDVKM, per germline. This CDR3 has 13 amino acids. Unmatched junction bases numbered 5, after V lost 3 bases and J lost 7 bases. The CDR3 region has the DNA TGTGCCAGCAGTTTCAGCGGGGGCGGGGAGCAGTACTCC. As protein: CASSFSGGGEQYS.

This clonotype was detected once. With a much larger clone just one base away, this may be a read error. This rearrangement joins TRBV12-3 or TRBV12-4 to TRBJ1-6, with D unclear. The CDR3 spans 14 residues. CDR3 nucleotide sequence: TGTGCCAACAGTTTCGGGCAGCCTAATTCACCCCTCCACTTT. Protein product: CANSFGQPNSPLHF.

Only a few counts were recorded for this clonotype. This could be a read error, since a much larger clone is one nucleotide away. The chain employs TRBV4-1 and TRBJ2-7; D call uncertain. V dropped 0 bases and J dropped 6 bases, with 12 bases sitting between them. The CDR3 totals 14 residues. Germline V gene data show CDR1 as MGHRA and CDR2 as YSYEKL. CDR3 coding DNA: TGCGCCAGCAGCCAAGATGGGCTTACGGGCGAGCAGTACTTC. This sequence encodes CASSQDGLTGEQYF.

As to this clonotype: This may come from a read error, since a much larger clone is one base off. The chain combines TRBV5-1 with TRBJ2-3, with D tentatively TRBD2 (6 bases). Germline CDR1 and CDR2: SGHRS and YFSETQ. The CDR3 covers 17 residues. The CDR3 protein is CASSLVPDTTSTDTRYF. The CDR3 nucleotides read TGCGCCAGCAGCTTGGTCCCGGACACCACTAGCACAGATACGCGGTATTTT.

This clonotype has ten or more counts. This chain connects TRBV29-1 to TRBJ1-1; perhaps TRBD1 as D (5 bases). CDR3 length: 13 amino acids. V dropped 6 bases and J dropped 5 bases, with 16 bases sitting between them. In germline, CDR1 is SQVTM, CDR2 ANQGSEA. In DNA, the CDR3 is TGCAGCGTCGCCGGGACGGGAGGGACTGAAGCTTTCTTT. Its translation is CSVAGTGGTEAFF.

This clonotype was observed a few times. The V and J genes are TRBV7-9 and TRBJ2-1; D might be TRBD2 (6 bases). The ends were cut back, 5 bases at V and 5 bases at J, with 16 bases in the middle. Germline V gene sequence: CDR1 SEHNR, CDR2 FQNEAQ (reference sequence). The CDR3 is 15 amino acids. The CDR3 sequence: CASSPIGGLNNEQFF. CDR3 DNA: TGTGCCAGCAGCCCAATCGGGGGATTAAACAATGAGCAGTTCTTC.

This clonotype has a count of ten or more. The CDR3 is CSGFIDTEAFF. The DNA of the CDR3 is TGCAGCGGCTTTATTGACACTGAAGCTTTCTTT. This chain connects TRBV29-1 to TRBJ1-1; no definite D call. Germline V lookup: CDR1 SQVTM, CDR2 ANQGSEA. The CDR3 has 11 residues. Trimming pared 7 bases from V and 3 bases from J, leaving 9 bases between.